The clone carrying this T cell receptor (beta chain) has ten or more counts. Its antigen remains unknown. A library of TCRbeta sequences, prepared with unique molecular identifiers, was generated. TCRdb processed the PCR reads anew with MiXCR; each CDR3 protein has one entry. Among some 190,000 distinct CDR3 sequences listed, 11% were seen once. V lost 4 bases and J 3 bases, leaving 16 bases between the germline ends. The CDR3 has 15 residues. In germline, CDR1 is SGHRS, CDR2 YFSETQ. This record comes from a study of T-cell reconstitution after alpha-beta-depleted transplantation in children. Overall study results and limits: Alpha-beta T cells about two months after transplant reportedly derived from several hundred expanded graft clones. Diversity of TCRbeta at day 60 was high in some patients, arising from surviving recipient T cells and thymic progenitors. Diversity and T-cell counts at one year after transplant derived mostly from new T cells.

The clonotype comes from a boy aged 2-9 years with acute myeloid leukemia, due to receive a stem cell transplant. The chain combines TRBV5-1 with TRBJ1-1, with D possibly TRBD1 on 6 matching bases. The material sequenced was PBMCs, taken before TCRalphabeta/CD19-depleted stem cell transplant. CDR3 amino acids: CASSDLKGGYTEAFF. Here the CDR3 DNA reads TGCGCCAGCAGCGATTTAAAGGGGGGTTACACTGAAGCTTTCTTT.